What follows is one T cell receptor beta chain and its context. This entry is derived from a study of blood T cell repertoires in COVID-19. Study background: Samples taken during acute and convalescent COVID-19 were collected in the United States, Italy and Spain. PBMCs, B-cell-depleted T cells, or T cells were the source of the cDNA or gDNA that made up the material.

J gave up 5 bases and V 4 bases, and 6 bases lay outside the gene matches. Germline V gene sequence: CDR1 SGHTA, CDR2 FQGTGA. This CDR3 contains 15 residues. In the original workflow: Scientists estimated how many nucleated cells there were by amplifying reference gene primers. Profiled with immunoSEQ multiplex PCR; TCRdb holds only in-frame clones, not every one. The V and J calls and clone size come from that table; D and trimming were worked out from the DNA. The top ten hold approximately 9.7% of the sample, which has 150,000 to 160,000 clones, about 79% seen once. This clonotype was sampled from a woman aged 45-60 years with acute or convalescent COVID-19. The chain is built from TRBV7-3 and TRBJ2-5, with 11 nucleotides matching TRBD1. The source material was peripheral blood. DNA for the CDR3: TGTGCCAGCAGCTCCCTCGGACAGGGGGCGGAGACCCAGTACTTC. It is translated as CASSSLGQGAETQYF.